The clone carrying this T cell receptor beta chain occurred once. What it binds is unknown. Measured with immunoSEQ multiplex PCR; TCRdb has only the in-frame clones, and not every one. The sample contains 73,000 or so clones, approximately 89% of which appear only once. Germline CDR1 MNHNS, CDR2 SASEGT. Trimming cost V 6 bases and J 2 bases; bases outside gene matches: 4. This CDR3 has 15 amino acids. This sample is part of a study of OX40 agonist ivuxolimab in advanced cancers. Findings and caveats of the study: On average, CD8+ T cells showed a greater number of expanded clones than CD4+.

The sequencing used CD4+ or CD8+ T cells sorted from blood, collected in a trial of the OX40 agonist ivuxolimab. This sequence was found in an adult with an advanced solid tumor such as melanoma, head and neck, liver or kidney cancer. The chain recombines TRBV6-1 with TRBJ2-2; 9 nucleotides line up with TRBD1. In nucleotides, the CDR3 is TGTGCCAGCAGGGAACAGGGGGCCAACACCGGGGAGCTGTTTTTT. Its translation: CASREQGANTGELFF.